The clone carrying this T cell receptor beta chain has just one count. The antigen remains undetermined. J gave up 8 bases and V 7 bases, and 5 bases lay outside the gene matches. This CDR3 spans 13 amino acids. CDR1 is MNHEY, CDR2 SVGAGI, per germline. It was with 60 Vbeta and 13 Jbeta primers that the PCR ran. In the source study's methods: A follow-up analysis tallied 60 million to 85 million unique TCR beta chains, roughly 11 million shared. The data were produced by immunoSEQ multiplex PCR, yet TCRdb's version contains in-frame clones alone and is incomplete. The V and J calls and clone size were taken over from that table, and D and trimming were inferred from the DNA. The table lists some 130,000 clones, 74% of them singletons, with approximately 6% in the top ten. The source of the sample is a study of cytomegalovirus exposure and HLA in healthy donors. Notes on the study in general: Confirmation was obtained in vitro that three CMV-associated chains are specific for CMV antigens.

V is TRBV6-5 and J is TRBJ1-6; 7 nucleotides line up with TRBD1. Specimen: PBMCs. The TCR was taken from a woman between 45 and 65 years old in good health and CMV-seropositive. This CDR3 reads CASTITGDSPLHF. DNA of the CDR3: TGTGCCAGCACCATAACAGGGGATTCACCCCTCCACTTT.